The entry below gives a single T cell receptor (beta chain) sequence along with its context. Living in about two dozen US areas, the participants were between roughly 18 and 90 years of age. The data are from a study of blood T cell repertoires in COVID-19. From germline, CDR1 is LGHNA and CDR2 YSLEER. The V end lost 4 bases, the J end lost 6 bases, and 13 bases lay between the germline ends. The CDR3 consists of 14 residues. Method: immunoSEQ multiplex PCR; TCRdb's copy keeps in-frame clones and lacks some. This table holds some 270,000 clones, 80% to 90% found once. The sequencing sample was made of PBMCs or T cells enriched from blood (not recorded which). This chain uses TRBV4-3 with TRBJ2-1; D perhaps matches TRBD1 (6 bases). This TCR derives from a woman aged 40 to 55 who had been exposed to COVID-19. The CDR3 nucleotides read TGCGCCAGCAGCCTTATAGGGGGAAGCAATGAGCAGTTCTTC. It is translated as CASSLIGGSNEQFF.